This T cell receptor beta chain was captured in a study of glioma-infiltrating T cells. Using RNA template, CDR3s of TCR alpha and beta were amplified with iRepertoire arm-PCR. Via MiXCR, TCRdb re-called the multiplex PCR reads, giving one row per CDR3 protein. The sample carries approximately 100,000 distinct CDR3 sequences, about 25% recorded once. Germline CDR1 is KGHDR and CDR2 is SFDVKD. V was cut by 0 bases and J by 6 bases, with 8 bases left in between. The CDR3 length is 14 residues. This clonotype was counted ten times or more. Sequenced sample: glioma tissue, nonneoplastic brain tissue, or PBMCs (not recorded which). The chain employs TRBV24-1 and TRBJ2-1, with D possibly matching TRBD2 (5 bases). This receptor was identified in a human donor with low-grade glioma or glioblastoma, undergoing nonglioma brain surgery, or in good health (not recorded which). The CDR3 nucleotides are TGTGCCACCAGTGATTTGGGGCTAGCCAATGAGCAGTTCTTC. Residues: CATSDLGLANEQFF.